A selection of T cell receptor beta chains follows, all from one sample in a study of blood T cell repertoires in COVID-19. Profiled with immunoSEQ multiplex PCR; TCRdb holds only in-frame clones, not every one. The sample records more than 150,000 clones, 86% being singletons. The sequenced material came from peripheral blood. These receptors all come from a man in his fifties or sixties with active or convalescent COVID-19. Each CDR3 is given with its conserved first and last residue. The D gene is left open where the match is weak. Clone size, where shown, is once, few, many, or a class for clones that have expanded.

J gene,D gene,V gene,clone size,CDR3 DNA,CDR3 protein
TRBJ1-1,-,TRBV19,-,TGTGCCAGTAGTACCCCGCCCCGGGGGAAAGCTTTCTTT,CASSTPPRGKAFF
TRBJ2-7,-,TRBV4-3,-,TGCGCCAGCAGCCAAGAACTGACACCCTACGAGCAGTACTTC,CASSQELTPYEQYF
TRBJ1-6,TRBD1,TRBV11-2,-,TGTGCCAGCAGCTTAGAAGTGACAGGGAGGTCACCCCTCCACTTT,CASSLEVTGRSPLHF
TRBJ1-2,-,TRBV19,once,TGTGCCAGTAGTATTATGAACTATGGCTACACCTTC,CASSIMNYGYTF
TRBJ2-7,TRBD1,TRBV9,-,TGTGCCAGCAGCCCTACGACAGGGGCCCCCTACGAGCAGTACTTC,CASSPTTGAPYEQYF
TRBJ2-3,TRBD2,TRBV5-8,-,TGTGCCAGCAGCTTGGGGACTAGCTCAGATACGCAGTATTTT,CASSLGTSSDTQYF
TRBJ2-1,-,TRBV12-3/TRBV12-4,-,TGTGCCAGCAGTTTAGTACGGGGGGAGCAGTTCTTC,CASSLVRGEQFF
TRBJ2-1,-,TRBV27,-,TGTGCCAGCAGTTTACTAGCAATGGATGAGCAGTTCTTC,CASSLLAMDEQFF
TRBJ1-6,-,TRBV7-9,-,TGTGCCAGCAGCTTAATAACGGGGGGGAATTCACCCCTCCACTTT,CASSLITGGNSPLHF
TRBJ2-2,TRBD2,TRBV6-2/TRBV6-3,-,TGTGCCAGCAGCCCGAGCGGGAGTGGCGGGGAGCTGTTTTTT,CASSPSGSGGELFF
TRBJ2-3,TRBD2,TRBV4-2,-,TGTGCCAGCAGCCAGGGGACTAGCGGGACTGCAGATACGCAGTATTTT,CASSQGTSGTADTQYF
TRBJ1-5,-,TRBV19,few,TGTGCCAGTAGTACACAGGGTTACAATCAGCCCCAGCATTTT,CASSTQGYNQPQHF
TRBJ2-1,-,TRBV29-1,-,TGCAGCGGCGGCGGCGGTCTAGGTGAGCAGTTCTTC,CSGGGGLGEQFF
TRBJ1-1,-,TRBV15,once,TGTGCCACCAGCAGAGACCGGGTAAACACTGAAGCTTTCTTT,CATSRDRVNTEAFF
TRBJ2-6,TRBD1,TRBV7-2,-,TGTGCCAGCAGCATCCAGACAGGGTCCGGGGCCAACGTCCTGACTTTC,CASSIQTGSGANVLTF
TRBJ2-3,-,TRBV24-1,-,TGTGCCACCCAAGGTGCTAGCGGCACAGATACGCAGTATTTT,CATQGASGTDTQYF
TRBJ2-5,TRBD1,TRBV7-9,-,TGTGCCAGCAGCACGGACAGGGGACTAGAGACCCAGTACTTC,CASSTDRGLETQYF
TRBJ2-7,TRBD2,TRBV5-1,-,TGCGCCAGCAGTCTCCTGACTAGCGAATTACCCTACGAGCAGTACTTC,CASSLLTSELPYEQYF
TRBJ2-7,TRBD1,TRBV9,-,TGTGCCAGCAGCCCCGGACAGGGTACCTACGAGCAGTACTTC,CASSPGQGTYEQYF
TRBJ1-6,TRBD1,TRBV19,-,TGTGCCAGTAGTATGGGACAGCATAATTCACCCCTCCACTTT,CASSMGQHNSPLHF
TRBJ2-1,TRBD2,TRBV11-2,few,TGTGCCAGCAGCGAACGCGGGGGGTTGGGAAAAAATGAGCAGTTCTTC,CASSERGGLGKNEQFF
TRBJ2-6,TRBD2,TRBV7-9,-,TGTGCCAGCAGCTCTAGCGGGAGGTCTGGGGCCAACGTCCTGACTTTC,CASSSSGRSGANVLTF
TRBJ2-2,-,TRBV19,-,TGTGCCAGTAGTATAGAACGGGGGACCGGGGAGCTGTTTTTT,CASSIERGTGELFF
TRBJ1-6,TRBD1,TRBV4-1,few,TGCGCCAGCAGCTCAGACAGGGCTAATTCACCCCTCCACTTT,CASSSDRANSPLHF
TRBJ2-4,-,TRBV27,-,TGTGCCAGCCGTTCTGGCGGGGGCCACATTCAGTACTTC,CASRSGGGHIQYF
TRBJ2-2,-,TRBV19,-,TGTGCCAGTAGTTCGGACAGGGAGGGGTACACCGGGGAGCTGTTTTTT,CASSSDREGYTGELFF
TRBJ2-2,-,TRBV10-3,-,TGTGCCATCAGTTCCGCCGGGGGAGGAAGAAACACCGGGGAGCTGTTTTTT,CAISSAGGGRNTGELFF
TRBJ2-3,-,TRBV5-1,-,TGCGCCAGCAGCGGGGACACGGAGGCCCCCACAGATACGCAGTATTTT,CASSGDTEAPTDTQYF
TRBJ2-5,TRBD1,TRBV5-4,-,TGTGCCAGCAGCTTGGGGACAGGGGGTGGAGGAGAGACCCAGTACTTC,CASSLGTGGGGETQYF
TRBJ2-1,TRBD2,TRBV11-3,-,TGTGCCAGCAGCTTAGGACTAGCGGGAGGGGAGCAGTTCTTC,CASSLGLAGGEQFF
TRBJ2-1,TRBD1,TRBV24-1,-,TGTGCCACCAGTGATTTCGGGCCTGTCAGGGGGACTGAGCAGTTCTTC,CATSDFGPVRGTEQFF
TRBJ2-7,TRBD2,TRBV5-1,-,TGCGCCAGCAGCGGCGTAGCGGGGGAAGAGCAGTACTTC,CASSGVAGEEQYF
TRBJ1-3,TRBD1,TRBV5-4,-,TGTGCCAGCAGCCGACAGGGTGAGCGAAACACCATATATTTT,CASSRQGERNTIYF
TRBJ2-7,-,TRBV9,-,TGTGCCAGCAGTGGGGCGATCGAATACGAGCAGTACTTC,CASSGAIEYEQYF
TRBJ1-1,-,TRBV7-2,-,TGTGCCAGCAGCTTAGAAGTTGGGAGACCGAACACTGAAGCTTTCTTT,CASSLEVGRPNTEAFF
TRBJ1-2,TRBD1,TRBV6-2/TRBV6-3,once,TGTGCCAGCAGTTACTCGGGACAGGGCGGCTATGGCTACACCTTC,CASSYSGQGGYGYTF